A selection of T cell receptor beta chains follows, all from one sample in a study of blood T cell repertoires in COVID-19. Assay used: immunoSEQ multiplex PCR; TCRdb lists only in-frame clones, some missing. The sample lists about 300,000 clones; roughly 86% were seen once. The specimen was PBMCs or T cells enriched from blood (not recorded which). These receptors all stem from a woman aged 50 to 60 who had been exposed to COVID-19. Each CDR3 is given with its conserved first and last residue. The order of the fields is D gene, clone size, J gene, V gene, CDR3 protein, CDR3 DNA. A D gene is named only where the DNA matches it firmly. Only part of the rows carry a size: once, few, many, or a class if the clone is expanded.

d_call: TRBD1
clone_size: NA
j_call: TRBJ2-1
v_call: TRBV4-2
cdr3_aa: CASSPKDRGNEQFF
cdr3_nt: TGTGCCAGCAGCCCCAAAGACAGGGGAAATGAGCAGTTCTTC

d_call: NA
clone_size: NA
j_call: TRBJ1-4
v_call: TRBV1
cdr3_aa: CTSSPLQQLVATNEKLFF
cdr3_nt: TGCACCAGCAGCCCCCTACAGCAATTAGTGGCGACTAATGAAAAACTGTTTTTT

d_call: TRBD2
clone_size: NA
j_call: TRBJ2-1
v_call: TRBV7-2
cdr3_aa: CASSLVTSGGNEQFF
cdr3_nt: TGTGCCAGCAGCTTGGTGACTAGCGGGGGGAACGAGCAGTTCTTC

d_call: NA
clone_size: NA
j_call: TRBJ2-7
v_call: TRBV10-3
cdr3_aa: CAISLRLEGGEQYF
cdr3_nt: TGTGCCATCAGCCTGAGACTCGAGGGTGGCGAGCAGTACTTC

d_call: TRBD2
clone_size: NA
j_call: TRBJ2-2
v_call: TRBV7-9
cdr3_aa: CASSLGLVAGELFF
cdr3_nt: TGTGCCAGCAGCTTGGGACTAGTGGCCGGGGAGCTGTTTTTT

d_call: TRBD1
clone_size: NA
j_call: TRBJ1-3
v_call: TRBV4-1
cdr3_aa: CASSQLRQGADGNTIYF
cdr3_nt: TGCGCCAGCAGCCAATTAAGACAGGGGGCAGATGGAAACACCATATATTTT

d_call: NA
clone_size: NA
j_call: TRBJ2-3
v_call: TRBV6-5
cdr3_aa: CASRYTGFADTQYF
cdr3_nt: TGTGCCAGCAGGTATACAGGGTTTGCAGATACGCAGTATTTT

d_call: NA
clone_size: few
j_call: TRBJ1-5
v_call: TRBV7-9
cdr3_aa: CASSLSGGQPQHF
cdr3_nt: TGTGCCAGCAGCTTATCGGGGGGTCAGCCCCAGCATTTT

d_call: TRBD1
clone_size: NA
j_call: TRBJ1-1
v_call: TRBV7-9
cdr3_aa: CASSLTGGGQDTEAFF
cdr3_nt: TGTGCCAGCAGCTTGACAGGGGGCGGACAAGACACTGAAGCTTTCTTT

d_call: NA
clone_size: NA
j_call: TRBJ1-1
v_call: TRBV5-4
cdr3_aa: CASSLAGTQGPEAFF
cdr3_nt: TGTGCCAGCAGCTTGGCCGGGACCCAGGGGCCTGAAGCTTTCTTT

d_call: NA
clone_size: NA
j_call: TRBJ1-1
v_call: TRBV5-1
cdr3_aa: CASSLDTWNTEAFF
cdr3_nt: TGCGCCAGCAGCTTAGACACATGGAACACTGAAGCTTTCTTT

d_call: NA
clone_size: NA
j_call: TRBJ1-6
v_call: TRBV30
cdr3_aa: CAWRLLSPLHF
cdr3_nt: TGTGCCTGGAGACTCCTCTCACCCCTCCACTTT

d_call: NA
clone_size: NA
j_call: TRBJ2-5
v_call: TRBV2
cdr3_aa: CASGGLAQETQYF
cdr3_nt: TGTGCCAGCGGGGGGTTAGCTCAAGAGACCCAGTACTTC

d_call: NA
clone_size: NA
j_call: TRBJ2-2
v_call: TRBV6-2/TRBV6-3
cdr3_aa: CASSNSMNTGELFF
cdr3_nt: TGTGCCAGCAGCAACAGCATGAACACCGGGGAGCTGTTTTTT

d_call: TRBD1
clone_size: NA
j_call: TRBJ1-6
v_call: TRBV5-1
cdr3_aa: CASSPGTGRESPLHF
cdr3_nt: TGCGCCAGCAGCCCAGGGACAGGGAGGGAATCACCCCTCCACTTT

d_call: TRBD1
clone_size: NA
j_call: TRBJ2-7
v_call: TRBV28
cdr3_aa: CASRVGTDYEQYF
cdr3_nt: TGTGCCAGCAGGGTTGGGACAGACTACGAGCAGTACTTC

d_call: TRBD2
clone_size: NA
j_call: TRBJ2-5
v_call: TRBV5-1
cdr3_aa: CASSQSGVETQYF
cdr3_nt: TGCGCCAGCAGCCAGAGCGGGGTGGAGACCCAGTACTTC

d_call: TRBD2
clone_size: NA
j_call: TRBJ2-3
v_call: TRBV4-1
cdr3_aa: CASSQSRGGPADTQYF
cdr3_nt: TGCGCCAGCAGCCAATCGCGGGGGGGCCCGGCAGATACGCAGTATTTT

d_call: NA
clone_size: NA
j_call: TRBJ2-1
v_call: TRBV18
cdr3_aa: CASSPTGNEQFF
cdr3_nt: TGTGCCAGCTCACCAACAGGCAATGAGCAGTTCTTC

d_call: TRBD1
clone_size: once
j_call: TRBJ2-7
v_call: TRBV10-3
cdr3_aa: CAISDKGAGAYEQYF
cdr3_nt: TGTGCCATCAGTGATAAGGGGGCTGGAGCCTACGAGCAGTACTTC

d_call: TRBD2
clone_size: NA
j_call: TRBJ2-3
v_call: TRBV27
cdr3_aa: CASSLSPAGGTDTQYF
cdr3_nt: TGTGCCAGCAGTTTATCCCCAGCGGGGGGGACAGATACGCAGTATTTT

d_call: NA
clone_size: NA
j_call: TRBJ1-2
v_call: TRBV19
cdr3_aa: CASSSTGFNYGYTF
cdr3_nt: TGTGCCAGTAGTTCAACAGGGTTCAACTATGGCTACACCTTC

d_call: NA
clone_size: NA
j_call: TRBJ1-4
v_call: TRBV7-2
cdr3_aa: CASSLSTNEKLFF
cdr3_nt: TGTGCCAGCAGCTTATCGACTAATGAAAAACTGTTTTTT

d_call: NA
clone_size: NA
j_call: TRBJ1-6
v_call: TRBV5-8
cdr3_aa: CASSSGQLYNSPLHF
cdr3_nt: TGTGCCAGCAGCTCCGGACAGCTTTATAATTCACCCCTCCACTTT

d_call: NA
clone_size: NA
j_call: TRBJ2-6
v_call: TRBV12-3/TRBV12-4
cdr3_aa: CASSRSGANVLTF
cdr3_nt: TGTGCCAGCAGCCGGAGTGGGGCCAACGTCCTGACTTTC

d_call: TRBD1
clone_size: once
j_call: TRBJ1-2
v_call: TRBV30
cdr3_aa: CAWQIQGVYGYTF
cdr3_nt: TGTGCCTGGCAGATACAGGGGGTATATGGCTACACCTTC

d_call: NA
clone_size: NA
j_call: TRBJ2-3
v_call: TRBV5-4
cdr3_aa: CASSPRVAGTDTQYF
cdr3_nt: TGTGCCAGCAGCCCCCGGGTAGCGGGCACAGATACGCAGTATTTT

d_call: TRBD1
clone_size: few
j_call: TRBJ1-5
v_call: TRBV28
cdr3_aa: CASSLALGAGGSGQPQHF
cdr3_nt: TGTGCCAGCAGTTTAGCGTTAGGGGCAGGGGGATCGGGACAGCCCCAGCATTTT

d_call: NA
clone_size: NA
j_call: TRBJ2-7
v_call: TRBV5-4
cdr3_aa: CASSDRYSYEQYF
cdr3_nt: TGTGCCAGCAGCGACAGATACAGCTACGAGCAGTACTTC

d_call: TRBD1
clone_size: NA
j_call: TRBJ1-4
v_call: TRBV5-1
cdr3_aa: CASSLWTGGGEKLFF
cdr3_nt: TGCGCCAGCAGCTTATGGACAGGGGGCGGCGAAAAACTGTTTTTT

d_call: NA
clone_size: NA
j_call: TRBJ2-7
v_call: TRBV5-1
cdr3_aa: CASSLDREQYF
cdr3_nt: TGCGCCAGCAGCCTGGACAGAGAGCAGTACTTC

d_call: TRBD2
clone_size: NA
j_call: TRBJ2-1
v_call: TRBV27
cdr3_aa: CASSLAGNYNEQFF
cdr3_nt: TGTGCCAGCTCTCTAGCGGGGAACTACAATGAGCAGTTCTTC

d_call: NA
clone_size: NA
j_call: TRBJ1-4
v_call: TRBV27
cdr3_aa: CASSLPGSGGKLFF
cdr3_nt: TGTGCCAGCAGCCTCCCGGGCTCGGGAGGAAAACTGTTTTTT

d_call: NA
clone_size: NA
j_call: TRBJ2-5
v_call: TRBV5-1
cdr3_aa: CASSLSQDGETQYF
cdr3_nt: TGCGCCAGCAGCTTGAGTCAGGATGGGGAGACCCAGTACTTC